One and the same sample provided the 15 T cell receptor beta chains below, sequenced in a study of cytomegalovirus exposure and HLA in healthy donors. PCR involved 60 Vbeta and 13 Jbeta primers. Some clones are missing from TCRdb's copy, which holds only in-frame ones; the method was immunoSEQ multiplex PCR. This repertoire shows roughly 140,000 clones, roughly 85% found once; its top ten account for about 0.66%. The sample comprised PBMCs. Receptors originate from a male donor in good health and CMV-seronegative.

This clone has only a few counts. The chain links TRBV19 to TRBJ1-2; D is uncertain. CDR3 size: 13 residues. CDR1 and CDR2 from the germline V gene are LNHDA and SQIVND (reference sequence). Trimming stripped 2 bases from V and 2 bases from J, with 6 bases between. The DNA of the CDR3 is TGTGCCAGTAGTATAAACGGGAACTATGGCTACACCTTC. Translating it yields CASSINGNYGYTF. Full variable domain (missing parts from reference TRBV19 and TRBJ1-2): DGGITQSPKYLFRKEGQNVTLSCEQNLNHDAMYWYRQDPGQGLRLIYYSQIVNDFQKGDIAEGYSVSREKKESFPLTVTSAQKNPTAFYLCASSINGNYGYTFGSGTRLTVV.

The J gene is TRBJ1-1, the V gene TRBV5-6; no firm D call. The CDR3 consists of 16 residues. Trimming stripped 1 base from V and 0 bases from J, with 13 bases between. Germline CDR1 reads SGHDT; CDR2 reads YYEEEE. The CDR3 sequence: CASSLRGRGLNTEAFF. CDR3 sequence (DNA): TGTGCCAGCAGCTTGAGAGGGAGAGGGCTGAACACTGAAGCTTTCTTT.

Only one count was recorded for this clone. The chain is built from TRBV6-6 and TRBJ2-1; 7 bases fit TRBD2. Germline CDR1 MNHNY, CDR2 SVGAGI (reference sequence). V shed 5 bases and J 3 bases; nucleotides not matched to a gene: 1. The CDR3 spans 13 residues. CDR3 sequence: CASSTSVYNEQFF. CDR3 sequence (DNA): TGTGCCAGCAGTACTAGCGTCTACAATGAGCAGTTCTTC.

The chain couples TRBV27 to TRBJ2-3; 8 nucleotides line up with TRBD2. Germline CDR1 reads MNHEY; CDR2 reads SMNVEV (reference sequence). This CDR3 contains 16 residues. V shed 0 bases and J 4 bases; nucleotides not matched to a gene: 6. This chain's CDR3 is CASSLSRGGVSDTQYF. The CDR3 DNA is TGTGCCAGCAGTTTATCACGGGGGGGCGTCTCAGATACGCAGTATTTT.

Turning to this clone: The sample carries other DNA sequences with the same CDR3. The gene calls are TRBV19 and TRBJ2-7, with unresolved D. Germline V gene lookup returns CDR1 LNHDA and CDR2 SQIVND (reference sequence). Trimming left V 0 bases short and J 3 bases short, with 6 bases between. This CDR3 spans 13 amino acids. CDR3 residues: CASSIEVSYEQYF. The CDR3 nucleotides are TGTGCCAGTAGTATAGAAGTCAGCTACGAGCAGTACTTC.

CDR3 sequence (DNA): TGTGCCAGTAGTATCAGGACAGGGGGCACCAAAAACATTCAGTACTTC. Residues: CASSIRTGGTKNIQYF. The chain is built from TRBV19 and TRBJ2-4, with TRBD1 identical over 11 bases. Germline CDR1 is LNHDA and CDR2 is SQIVND (reference sequence). Trimming cost V 3 bases and J 2 bases; bases outside gene matches: 3. This CDR3 region has 16 residues.

The rearrangement uses TRBV5-1 and TRBJ2-7; 8 bases align to TRBD2. This CDR3 contains 14 residues. V trimming: 3 bases; J trimming: 2 bases; junction bases outside the gene matches: 4. The V gene's germline CDR1 is SGHRS and CDR2 YFSETQ. This CDR3 reads CASSSSGPAYEQYF. The CDR3 nucleotides are TGCGCCAGCAGCTCTAGCGGGCCCGCCTACGAGCAGTACTTC.

The chain carries TRBV19 and TRBJ2-5; maybe TRBD2 (6 bases). The V end was cut by 6 bases, the J end by 1 base, with 12 bases between. The CDR3 has 14 residues. Germline assignment: CDR1 LNHDA and CDR2 SQIVND (reference sequence). The CDR3 is CASRSTGLQETQYF. The DNA for the CDR3 is TGTGCCAGTAGATCCACGGGACTCCAAGAGACCCAGTACTTC.

The CDR3, as DNA: TGCAGCGGATTTTCGGGAGGGATTGAAGCTTTCTTT. Translated, it gives CSGFSGGIEAFF. The chain has TRBV29-1 and TRBJ1-1; D is undetermined. This CDR3 has 12 residues. Trimming left V 7 bases short and J 7 bases short, with 16 bases between. The germline CDR1 and CDR2 sequences are SQVTM and ANQGSEA. Combining the CDR3 with reference TRBV29-1 and TRBJ1-1 gives the whole variable domain SAVISQKPSRDICQRGTSLTIQCQVDSQVTMMFWYRQQPGQSLTLIATANQGSEATYESGFVIDKFPISRPNLTFSTLTVSNMSPEDSSIYLCSGFSGGIEAFFGQGTRLTVV.

The chain couples TRBV7-3 to TRBJ2-1; 9 bases are a match to TRBD2. Germline V lookup: CDR1 SGHTA, CDR2 FQGTGA. The CDR3 extends over 15 amino acids. V was pared by 5 bases and J by 1 base, with 3 bases of the junction left unmatched. The CDR3 loop is CASSPTSGSYNEQFF. DNA for the CDR3: TGTGCCAGCAGCCCGACTAGCGGTTCCTACAATGAGCAGTTCTTC.

DNA for the CDR3: TGTGCCAGCAGTGAAGGCCAAGGGGACTATGGCTACACCTTC. Translated, it gives CASSEGQGDYGYTF. The gene calls are TRBV6-5 and TRBJ1-2; D is possibly TRBD1 (5 bases). V was shortened by 5 bases and J by 3 bases, with 13 bases between the two germline ends. There are 14 residues in the CDR3. Germline values: CDR1 MNHEY, CDR2 SVGAGI.

The chain links TRBV4-2 to TRBJ1-5; weak D call: TRBD1 (5 bases). Germline assignment: CDR1 LGHNA and CDR2 YNFKEQ. CDR3 length: 15 residues. Trimming took 1 base from V and 2 from J, leaving 9 bases between them. CDR3 in DNA: TGTGCCAGCAGCCAAGGCAGGGTCGGCAATCAGCCCCAGCATTTT. The encoded protein is CASSQGRVGNQPQHF.

V gene TRBV6-6 combines with J gene TRBJ1-2; 10 nucleotides match TRBD1. Germline V gene lookup returns CDR1 MNHNY and CDR2 SVGAGI (reference sequence). This CDR3 has 14 residues. V shed 7 bases and J 1 base; nucleotides not matched to a gene: 3. The CDR3 region has the DNA TGTGCCAGCACCCGGGACAGGGGTAACTATGGCTACACCTTC. Translation gives CASTRDRGNYGYTF.

This clone was seen just once. The CDR3 sequence is CASSPPDRGNTEAFF. The CDR3 DNA reads as TGTGCCAGCAGCCCCCCGGACAGGGGGAACACTGAAGCTTTCTTT. The chain joins TRBV13 to TRBJ1-1; TRBD1 matches at 9 bases. The ends lost 5 bases at V and 1 base at J; junction bases unmatched: 5. The CDR3 is made up of 15 amino acids. CDR1 and CDR2 from the germline V gene are PRHDT and FYEKMQ (reference sequence).

The chain uses TRBV6-6 and TRBJ1-2; 7 nucleotides match TRBD1. The J segment lost 4 bases and the V segment lost 6 bases, leaving 5 bases of the junction unmatched. This CDR3 region has 13 residues. Per germline, CDR1 MNHNY and CDR2 SVGAGI (reference sequence). CDR3 DNA sequence: TGTGCCAGCAGATTTCCAGGGGGCTATGGCTACACCTTC. Protein: CASRFPGGYGYTF.